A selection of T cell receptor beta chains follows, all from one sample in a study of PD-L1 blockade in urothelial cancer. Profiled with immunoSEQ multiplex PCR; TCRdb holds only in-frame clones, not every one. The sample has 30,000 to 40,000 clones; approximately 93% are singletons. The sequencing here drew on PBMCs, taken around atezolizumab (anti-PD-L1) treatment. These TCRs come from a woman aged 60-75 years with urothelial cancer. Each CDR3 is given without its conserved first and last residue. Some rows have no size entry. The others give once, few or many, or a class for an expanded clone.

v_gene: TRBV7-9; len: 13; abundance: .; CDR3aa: ASSLGTTFGTEAF
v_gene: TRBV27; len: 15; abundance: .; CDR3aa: ASSSPKLASSTDTQY
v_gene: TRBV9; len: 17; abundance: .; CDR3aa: ASNTGLAGISGGTDTQY
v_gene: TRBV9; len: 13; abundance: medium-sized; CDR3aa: ASSADGRAPDEQY
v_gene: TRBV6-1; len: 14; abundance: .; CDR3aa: ASSARVGTGSSEQY
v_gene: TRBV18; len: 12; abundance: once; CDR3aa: ASSLGTGTYEQY
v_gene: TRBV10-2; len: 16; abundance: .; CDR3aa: ASRMTSGRARGTDTQY
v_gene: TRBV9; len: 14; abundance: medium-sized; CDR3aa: ASSDPGGGGYNEQF
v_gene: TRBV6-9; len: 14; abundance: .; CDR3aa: ASKSERGSGANVLT
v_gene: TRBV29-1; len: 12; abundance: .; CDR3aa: SVGGLVTGGGYT
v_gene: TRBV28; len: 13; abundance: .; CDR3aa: ASSLLSRGNEKLF
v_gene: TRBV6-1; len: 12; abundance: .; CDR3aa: ASSELAPYNEQF
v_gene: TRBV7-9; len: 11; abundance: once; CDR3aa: ASSLGNPGEQY
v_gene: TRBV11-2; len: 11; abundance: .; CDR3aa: ASSAGLLYGYT
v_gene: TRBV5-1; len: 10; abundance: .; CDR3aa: ASQDAGTEAF
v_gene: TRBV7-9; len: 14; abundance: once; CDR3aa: ASSSGGAPNTGELF
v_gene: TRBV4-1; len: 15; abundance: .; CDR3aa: ASSPGGTSGRSGELF
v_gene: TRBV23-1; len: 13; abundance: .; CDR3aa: ASSRLPGQGSEQY
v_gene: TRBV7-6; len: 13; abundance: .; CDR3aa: ASSLEVRGGETQY
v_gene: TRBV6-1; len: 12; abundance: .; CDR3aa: ASSAGAGSHEQY
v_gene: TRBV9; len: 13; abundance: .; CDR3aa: ASSVEDRGPYGYT
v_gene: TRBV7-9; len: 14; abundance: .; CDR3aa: ASSSVAGGDYNEQF